This T cell receptor beta chain was observed in a study of blood T cell repertoires in COVID-19. Study background: PBMCs, B-cell-depleted T cells, or T cells were the source of the cDNA or gDNA that made up the material.

Data came from immunoSEQ multiplex PCR; TCRdb stores just in-frame clones and leaves some out. The sample consists of 14,000 to 15,000 clones, 60% to 80% of them appearing once. CDR3 length: 15 residues. Germline V CDR1 and CDR2: MNHEY, SMNVEV (reference sequence). Trimming stripped 5 bases from V and 8 bases from J, with 19 bases between. The chain is built from TRBV27 and TRBJ2-4, with D maybe TRBD2 (5 bases). The specimen was peripheral blood. The receptor's source is a human donor in a cohort sampled during active COVID-19. CDR3 nucleotides: TGTGCCAGCAGTCTAACCGGGCCCCACGGGGACATTCAGTACTTC. It encodes CASSLTGPHGDIQYF.